This T cell receptor (beta chain) was captured in a study of monozygotic twins with inflammatory bowel disease. Germline V gene data show CDR1 as SGHKS and CDR2 as YYEKEE (reference sequence). The CDR3 has 17 residues. Study conclusions and caveats: Discordant twins had repertoire similarity that did not differ from that of concordant twins, possibly from limited power.

After re-calling the 5' RACE reads, TCRdb lists one entry per CDR3 protein, DNA absent. The specimen's table records 300,000 to 400,000 distinct CDR3 sequences. Concerning this clonotype itself: Its target is unknown.

The chain carries TRBV5-5 and TRBJ2-6; without DNA, the TCRdb call of TRBD1 cannot be checked. This TCR derives from a human donor with ulcerative colitis or Crohn's disease, or a healthy co-twin of an affected twin (not recorded which). Sequencing was carried out using blood. The chain's CDR3 is CASSFNYRGLGANVLTF.